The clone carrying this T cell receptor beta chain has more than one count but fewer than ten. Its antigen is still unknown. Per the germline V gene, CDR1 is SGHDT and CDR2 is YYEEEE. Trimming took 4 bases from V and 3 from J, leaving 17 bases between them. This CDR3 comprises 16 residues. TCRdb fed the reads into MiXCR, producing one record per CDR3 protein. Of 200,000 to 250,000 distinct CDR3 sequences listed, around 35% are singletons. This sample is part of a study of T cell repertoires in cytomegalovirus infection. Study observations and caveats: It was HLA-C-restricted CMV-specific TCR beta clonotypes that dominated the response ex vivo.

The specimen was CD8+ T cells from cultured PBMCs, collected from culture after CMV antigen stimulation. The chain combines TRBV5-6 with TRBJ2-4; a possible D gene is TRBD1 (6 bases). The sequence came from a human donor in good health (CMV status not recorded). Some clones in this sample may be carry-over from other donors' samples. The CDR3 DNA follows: TGTGCCAGCAGCAGCCCAGGGGCAGAAGGCAAAAACATTCAGTACTTC. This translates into CASSSPGAEGKNIQYF. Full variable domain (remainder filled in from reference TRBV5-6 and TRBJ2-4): DAGVTQSPTHLIKTRGQQVTLRCSPKSGHDTVSWYQQALGQGPQFIFQYYEEEERQRGNFPDRFSGHQFPNYSSELNVNALLLGDSALYLCASSSPGAEGKNIQYFGAGTRLSVL.